This T cell receptor beta chain was observed in a study of shared clonotypes between healthy human individuals (dated by TCRdb to the early 2020s). A note on the overall study: A few men and two women, aged 18 to 49 years, made up the cohort. Per donor, three plates each were used for CD4 naive and CD4 memory, two for CD8 naive, and one for CD8 memory. To estimate repertoire size and how much clonotypes are shared between individuals, the study performed deep sequencing of blood TCR repertoires from a few healthy adults. Different laboratories and diverse techniques were used to prepare libraries and sequence TCR repertoires, to increase sequencing depth and limit assay-specific biases. Leukapheresis yielded between about 0.85 and 10 billion PBMCs per donor. Here is what the overall study found, with its caveats: Sampling was restricted to blood, and TCR repertoires in tissue are likely to differ from TCR repertoires in blood. Rarefaction of sorted-subset datasets indicated incomplete sequencing despite the large sequencing depth. Pairwise subsampling indicated that sequencing depth was expected to affect the degree of clonotype sharing among donors. Because the study included a small number of donors, the genetic and exposure-history diversity represented was limited. Compared with non-shared clonotypes, clonotypes shared by all four sorted-subset donors had higher generation probabilities. Sharing across a few donors was observed for about 5% of naive CD4, over 3% of naive CD8, over 2% of memory CD4, and roughly 0.4% of memory CD8 clonotypes. Larger estimated clonotype richness was generally found for naive subsets than for memory subsets.

TCR CDR3 regions were amplified from genomic DNA by multiplex PCR using the deep immunoSEQ assay. Extracted genomic DNA from each cell subset was spread evenly across all wells of several immunoSEQ 96-well plates, with each plate serving as a replicate. For sorted subsets, each replicate PCR was loaded with roughly 0.2 ug genomic DNA, equivalent to 30,000 or so T cell genomes. The purified libraries were quantified using a Qubit 3.0 fluorometer, sized with a Bioanalyzer 2100, and then quantified again using the KAPA Library Quantification kit. Every immunoSEQ 96-well plate was sequenced on a dedicated single-read 150-cycle Illumina NextSeq 550 flow cell. Processing in the source paper ran as follows. Because only junctional sequences without quality scores were contained in the immunoSEQ output, filtering matching that applied to full-length reads could not be performed. Sequences were annotated with PyIR, a Python wrapper for IgBLAST v1.9, and V/J genes and CDR3 were assigned using IMGT germline references. Reads were removed for weak V/J assignments (E-value above 1e-6), missing CDR3, stop codons, out-of-frame junctions, or ambiguous translated residues. V3J clonotypes were defined by identical inferred V gene, J gene, and CDR3 amino acid sequence. Percentage overlap between repertoires was calculated by dividing the number of shared unique clonotypes by the size of the smaller repertoire. Three approaches were used to assess repertoire richness: RTK rarefaction, the Chao1 estimator, and Recon v2.1 estimates of unobserved clonotypes. OLGA was used to compute generation probabilities for all TCRbeta clonotypes that the gDNA method yielded from a few donors. The source is immuneACCESS, and TCRdb retained only in-frame sequences with V and J called. Part of the clones is not carried over; for the studies checked, unresolved V genes explain less than half of this, and the remainder is unexplained. V and J calls and clone size come straight from that table; D and trimming were deduced from the DNA. The sample contains some 1 million clones, about 70% of them found a single time. The ten most abundant clones make up about 1.5% of the sample.

In the germline V gene, CDR1 corresponds to SNHLY and CDR2 to FYNNEI. Its CDR3 holds 12 amino acids, cysteine through phenylalanine. Of all the DNA, just the CDR3 is kept, 36 bases in frame from base 1. V loses 4 bases at its end and J loses 7 bases; junction bases beyond the gene matches: 1. As for this clone: Its antigen specificity is not known. No qualities accompany the bases; no much larger clone lies one base away.

The donors were healthy, HIV-negative adults with no recently reported acute infections or vaccinations. Every donor was a Caucasian adult residing in Nashville, Tennessee, USA. Magnetic negative selection was used to enrich CD4+ T cells, after which naive cells were positively selected on CD45RA and the negative fraction became the memory subset. After blood collection by leukapheresis, PBMCs were isolated using Ficoll-Histopaque density gradient centrifugation and then cryopreserved in the vapor phase of liquid nitrogen. Analytical flow cytometry was used to check the purity and quantity of every magnetically sorted T cell population. From each sorted fraction, genomic DNA was isolated and quantified by UV absorbance on a Nanodrop 2000c.

The clonotype comes from a young man in good health. What was sequenced was memory CD4+ T cells sorted from blood. In the paper's terms, the cell subset or site label means: CD45RA-negative fraction. The receptor chain draws on TRBV2 and TRBJ2-1, and 7 junction bases match TRBD1. The DNA sequence is TGTGCCAGCAGTGGACAGGGAAATGAGCAGTTCTTC. Its product reads: CASSGQGNEQFF.